This T cell receptor (beta chain) is from a study of blood T cell repertoires in COVID-19. Across the study: PBMCs, B-cell-depleted T cells, or T cells provided the cDNA or gDNA that made up the material.

Which cohort a participant joined came from the clinical history participants gave. Germline V gene sequence: CDR1 KGHDR, CDR2 SFDVKD. The CDR3 is made up of 14 amino acids. V was clipped by 4 bases and J by 11 bases; unmatched bases: 10. Sequenced by immunoSEQ multiplex PCR; TCRdb stores in-frame clones only, minus some. The sample holds over 400,000 clones, 80% to 90% seen once. Sequenced material: PBMCs or T cells enriched from blood (not recorded which). The clonotype was recovered from a woman aged 55-75 years who had recovered from COVID-19. This chain uses TRBV24-1 with TRBJ1-5; 7 bases map to TRBD1. CDR3 sequence: CATSEGTVLGAQHF. CDR3 sequence (DNA): TGTGCCACCAGTGAGGGGACAGTCCTCGGGGCCCAGCATTTT.